These T cell receptor beta chains were read from a single sample in a study of human T cells and chemical hapten exposure. TCRdb fed the RACE reads into MiXCR, producing one record per CDR3 protein. The repertoire consists of 150,000 to 200,000 distinct CDR3 sequences, with about a fifth occurring once and the leading ten covering under 7.5%. This sample comprised whole blood, obtained in connection with sensitization to the hapten diphenylcyclopropenone (DPC). Source of these receptors: a woman aged 45-65 years with alopecia areata. Some clones in this sample may be carry-over from other donors' samples. The conserved cysteine and the conserved F or W are not part of the CDR3 here.

v_gene	j_gene	CDR3aa
TRBV12-3/TRBV12-4	TRBJ2-1	ASSRPGLGLHEQF
TRBV27	TRBJ1-6	ASTDRARDSPLH
TRBV10-3	TRBJ1-1	AIRGQGAPEAF
TRBV29-1	TRBJ2-2	SVAVVTGNTGELF
TRBV27	TRBJ2-2	ASSLTGGLAWGAGELF
TRBV29-1	TRBJ2-7	SADWGRAGEQY
TRBV7-8	TRBJ2-7	ASSLDTGLAGSTYEQY
TRBV24-1	TRBJ1-4	ATSDCLEAPTNEKLF
TRBV5-5	TRBJ2-1	ASSLTPRTGVWNEQF
TRBV20-1	TRBJ1-6	SARRQPNSPLH
TRBV12-3/TRBV12-4	TRBJ1-6	ASSSLTEAYNSPLH
TRBV29-1	TRBJ1-3	SVIYTGNTIY
TRBV7-9	TRBJ1-6	ASSLVGGNSPLH
TRBV7-9	TRBJ1-5	ASSLFDWQGLNNQPQH
TRBV5-1	TRBJ2-1	ASSLASGHYNEQF
TRBV27	TRBJ2-3	ASSTGLEDTDTQY
TRBV27	TRBJ2-7	ASSLTPVAGATYEQY
TRBV18	TRBJ2-5	ASSLFAGGEETQY
TRBV5-6	TRBJ1-2	ASSLFGVDYGYT
TRBV29-1	TRBJ1-1	SVLPNTEAF
TRBV3-1	TRBJ2-1	ASSQDHLGTDEQF
TRBV29-1	TRBJ1-2	SAVDVYGYT
TRBV6-5	TRBJ1-4	ASSSAGEKLF
TRBV5-1	TRBJ2-1	ASSLGLAGGTYNEQF
TRBV12-3/TRBV12-4	TRBJ1-1	ASSFDWANTEAF
TRBV6-2/TRBV6-3	TRBJ2-3	ASSPRRTDTQY
TRBV12-3/TRBV12-4	TRBJ2-3	ASSFSWDTQY
TRBV20-1	TRBJ2-5	SAVVGETQY
TRBV12-3/TRBV12-4	TRBJ2-1	ASSLLGLAGGNEQF
TRBV6-6	TRBJ2-3	ASNALAGDTQY
TRBV5-5	TRBJ2-1	ASSGTSGQTF
TRBV5-4	TRBJ2-1	ASSSKGGQGEGYEQF
TRBV3-1	TRBJ2-1	ASSQGGPSSYNEQF